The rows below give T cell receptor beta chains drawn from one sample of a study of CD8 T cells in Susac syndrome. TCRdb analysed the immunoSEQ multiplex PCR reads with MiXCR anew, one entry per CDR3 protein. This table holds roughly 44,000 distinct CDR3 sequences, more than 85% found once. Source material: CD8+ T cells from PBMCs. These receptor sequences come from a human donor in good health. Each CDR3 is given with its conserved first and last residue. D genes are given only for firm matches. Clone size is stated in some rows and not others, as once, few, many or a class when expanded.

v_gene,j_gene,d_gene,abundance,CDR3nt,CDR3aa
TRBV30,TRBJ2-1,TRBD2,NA,TGTGCCTGGAGTTCCTTAACTAGCGGTTTTAGTGAGCAGTTCTTC,CAWSSLTSGFSEQFF
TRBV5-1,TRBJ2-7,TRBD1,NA,TGCGCCAGCAGAATGACAGGGGGCAGCTACGAGCAGTACTTC,CASRMTGGSYEQYF
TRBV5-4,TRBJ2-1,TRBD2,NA,TGTGCCAGCAGCTTGCCTAGCGGATACAATGAGCAGTTCTTC,CASSLPSGYNEQFF
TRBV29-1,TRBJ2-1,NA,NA,TGCAGCGTTGAAGATCCTGAGGGGAGCGGTAATGAGCAGTTCTTC,CSVEDPEGSGNEQFF
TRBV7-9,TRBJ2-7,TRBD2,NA,TGTGCCAGCAGCTCACCGGGACTAGCGGCGTACGAGCAGTACTTC,CASSSPGLAAYEQYF
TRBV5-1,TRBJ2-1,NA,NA,TGCGCCAGCAGCTTGGGGGATAGCGCCAATGAGCAGTTCTTC,CASSLGDSANEQFF
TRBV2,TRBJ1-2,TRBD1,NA,TGTGCCACCCGGACAGGGAGGAATGGCTACACCTTC,CATRTGRNGYTF
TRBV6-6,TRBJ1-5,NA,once,TGTGCCAGCAGTCACCGGGACAACCTCAATCAGCCCCAGCATTTT,CASSHRDNLNQPQHF
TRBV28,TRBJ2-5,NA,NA,TGTGCCAGCAGCTTACGACAGTTCCGGCCGATGGAGACCCAGTACTTC,CASSLRQFRPMETQYF
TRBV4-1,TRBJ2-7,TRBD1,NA,TGCGCCAGCAGCCAAGAGGGGGGGACAGGGCCAGAAGGGCAGTACTTC,CASSQEGGTGPEGQYF
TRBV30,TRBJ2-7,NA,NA,TGTGCCTGGAGTTCTGGGGGCGAGCAGTACTTC,CAWSSGGEQYF
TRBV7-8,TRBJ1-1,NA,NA,TGTGCCAGCAGCTTAGAAAGGAACACTGAAGCTTTCTTT,CASSLERNTEAFF
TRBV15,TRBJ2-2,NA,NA,TGTGCCACCAGCAGACTCGGGACCCTTAACACCGGGGAGCTGTTTTTT,CATSRLGTLNTGELFF
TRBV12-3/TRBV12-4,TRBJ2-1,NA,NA,TGTGCCAGCAGTTTTCACCAGGGGGGCGCGATCAATGAGCAGTTCTTC,CASSFHQGGAINEQFF
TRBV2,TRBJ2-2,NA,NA,TGTGCCAGCACCGACTCATACTCGGGCGACGGGGAGCTGTTTTTT,CASTDSYSGDGELFF
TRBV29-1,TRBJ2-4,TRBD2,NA,TGCAGCGCCGACGTCGCGACTAGCGGGAGTCCCAAAAACATTCAGTACTTC,CSADVATSGSPKNIQYF
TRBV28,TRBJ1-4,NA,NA,TGTGCCAGCAGTACAGAAAAACTGTTTTTT,CASSTEKLFF
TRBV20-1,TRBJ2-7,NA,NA,TGCAGTGCCACGGACCGGAGCTCCTACGAGCAGTACTTC,CSATDRSSYEQYF
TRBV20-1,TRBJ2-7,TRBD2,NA,TGCAGTGCTAGAGATTGGGAGGGGTCCTACGAGCAGTACTTC,CSARDWEGSYEQYF
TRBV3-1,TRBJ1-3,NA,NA,TGTGCCAGCAGCCCACAGGACAGATCTGGAAACACCATATATTTT,CASSPQDRSGNTIYF
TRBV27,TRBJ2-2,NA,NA,TGTGCCAGCAGTTCACGACTTAACACCGGGGAGCTGTTTTTT,CASSSRLNTGELFF
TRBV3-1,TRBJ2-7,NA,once,TGTGCCAGCAGCCAGGCCGGTCTCTCGTTCGAGCAGTACTTC,CASSQAGLSFEQYF
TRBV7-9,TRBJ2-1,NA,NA,TGTGCCAGCAGCTTAGGCGGAGCCAATGAGCAGTTCTTC,CASSLGGANEQFF
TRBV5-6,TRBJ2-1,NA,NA,TGTGCCAGCAGCTCCCCGACGGAGAGCTCCTACAATGAGCAGTTCTTC,CASSSPTESSYNEQFF
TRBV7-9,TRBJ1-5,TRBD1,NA,TGTGCCAGTGAAACTTGGACAGGGAAGGACAATCAGCCCCAGCATTTT,CASETWTGKDNQPQHF
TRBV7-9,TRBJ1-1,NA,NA,TGTGCCAGCAGCCCCACAGGGAACACTGAAGCTTTCTTT,CASSPTGNTEAFF
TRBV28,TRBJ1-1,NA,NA,TGTGCCAGCACTTTGAGCGACGGGTACAGCGCTGAAGCTTTCTTT,CASTLSDGYSAEAFF
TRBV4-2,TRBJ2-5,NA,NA,TGTGCCAGCAGCCAAGAAGGTGAGGTCCAAGAGACCCAGTACTTC,CASSQEGEVQETQYF
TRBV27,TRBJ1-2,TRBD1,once,TGTGCCAGCAGGCTTACCCTGACAGGGGTGAACGGCTACACCTTC,CASRLTLTGVNGYTF